These T cell receptor beta chains were read from a single sample in a study. Each CDR3 protein gets one entry after TCRdb re-called the 5' RACE reads with MiXCR. The sample includes fewer than 65,000 distinct CDR3 sequences, under 35% of them seen just once. The sequenced sample was tumor-infiltrating naive CD4+ T cells sorted from the breast tumor. The receptors here all came from a female donor with breast cancer. Both conserved end residues are part of each CDR3. A D gene is named only where the DNA matches it firmly. Where a row states a size, it is once, few, many or the class of an expanded clone; other rows omit it.

CDR3 protein	CDR3 DNA	clone size	CDR3 length	D gene	J gene	V gene
CASSEGRGGEKLFF	TGTGCCAGCAGTGAGGGCAGGGGTGGAGAAAAACTGTTTTTT	many	14	.	TRBJ1-4	TRBV25-1
CASSQVAAGTTYEQYF	TGTGCCAGCAGCCAAGTTGCCGCCGGGACTACCTACGAGCAGTACTTC	.	16	TRBD2	TRBJ2-7	TRBV4-2
CSAIRGGGYEQYF	TGCAGTGCTATCAGGGGGGGCGGTTACGAGCAGTACTTC	many	13	.	TRBJ2-7	TRBV20-1
CASSVTRDNEQFF	TGTGCCAGCAGTGTGACCAGGGACAATGAGCAGTTCTTC	.	13	.	TRBJ2-1	TRBV6-1
CASTWGRGRGRSTDTQYF	TGTGCCAGCACCTGGGGGAGGGGGCGCGGGAGGAGCACAGATACGCAGTATTTT	.	18	.	TRBJ2-3	TRBV6-2/TRBV6-3
CASSQGVGQDRAFF	TGCGCCAGCAGCCAAGGGGTCGGACAGGATCGAGCTTTCTTT	many	14	TRBD1	TRBJ1-1	TRBV4-3
CASRDRDNSPLHF	TGCGCCAGCAGAGACAGGGATAATTCACCCCTCCACTTT	few	13	TRBD1	TRBJ1-6	TRBV5-1
CASSIIGYGYTF	TGTGCCAGTAGTATCATAGGCTATGGCTACACCTTC	few	12	.	TRBJ1-2	TRBV19
CASSWGLFSYEQYF	TGCGCCAGCAGCTGGGGACTTTTCTCCTACGAGCAGTACTTC	few	14	.	TRBJ2-7	TRBV5-1
CASSLTSLGHQFF	TGCGCCAGCAGCTTGACTAGCTTAGGTCATCAGTTCTTC	many	13	.	TRBJ2-1	TRBV5-1
CSATQEQYF	TGCAGTGCCACCCAGGAGCAGTACTTC	once	9	.	TRBJ2-7	TRBV20-1
CTSSRTSGSYEQYF	TGTACCAGCAGCCGCACTAGCGGAAGCTACGAGCAGTACTTC	.	14	TRBD2	TRBJ2-7	TRBV7-9
CASSLARGSPLHF	TGTGCCAGCAGTTTGGCCAGGGGTTCACCCCTCCACTTT	few	13	.	TRBJ1-6	TRBV12-3/TRBV12-4
CASSRRDAQETQYF	TGTGCCAGCAGTCGCAGGGACGCCCAAGAGACCCAGTACTTC	.	14	.	TRBJ2-5	TRBV12-3/TRBV12-4
CASSYDGTAEAFF	TGTGCCAGCAGTTACGACGGGACAGCTGAAGCTTTCTTT	.	13	TRBD1	TRBJ1-1	TRBV6-5
CATSRGLAGASGTDTQYF	TGTGCCACCAGCAGAGGCCTAGCGGGAGCGTCAGGCACAGATACGCAGTATTTT	few	18	TRBD2	TRBJ2-3	TRBV15
CASSNYRDGTGELFF	TGTGCCAGCAGCAATTACAGGGACGGCACCGGGGAGCTGTTTTTT	.	15	.	TRBJ2-2	TRBV7-8
CASSGRSFAETQYF	TGTGCCAGCAGTGGTAGAAGCTTTGCGGAGACCCAGTACTTC	many	14	.	TRBJ2-5	TRBV6-1
CASSPTWGTTGELFF	TGCGCCAGCAGCCCGACCTGGGGGACCACCGGGGAGCTGTTTTTT	.	15	.	TRBJ2-2	TRBV5-1
CSADRGQETQYF	TGCAGTGCCGACAGGGGGCAAGAGACCCAGTACTTC	few	12	TRBD1	TRBJ2-5	TRBV20-1
CASSLEGGGFSGNTIYF	TGCGCCAGCAGCTTGGAAGGCGGGGGATTCTCTGGAAACACCATATATTTT	.	17	.	TRBJ1-3	TRBV5-1
CASSPTGLNGYTF	TGTGCCAGCAGTCCGACAGGGTTGAATGGCTACACCTTC	.	13	TRBD1	TRBJ1-2	TRBV12-3/TRBV12-4